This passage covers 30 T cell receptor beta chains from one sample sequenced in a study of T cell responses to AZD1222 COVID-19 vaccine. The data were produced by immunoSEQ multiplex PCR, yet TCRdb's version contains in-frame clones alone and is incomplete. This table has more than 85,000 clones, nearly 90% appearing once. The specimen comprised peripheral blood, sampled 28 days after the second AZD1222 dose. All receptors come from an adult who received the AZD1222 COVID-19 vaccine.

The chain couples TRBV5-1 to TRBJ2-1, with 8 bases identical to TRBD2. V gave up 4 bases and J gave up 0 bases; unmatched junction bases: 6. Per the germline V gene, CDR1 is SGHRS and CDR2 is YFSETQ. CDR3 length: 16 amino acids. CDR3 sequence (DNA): TGCGCCAGCAGCAATGCCGGGACTAGCTCCTACAATGAGCAGTTCTTC. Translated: CASSNAGTSSYNEQFF.

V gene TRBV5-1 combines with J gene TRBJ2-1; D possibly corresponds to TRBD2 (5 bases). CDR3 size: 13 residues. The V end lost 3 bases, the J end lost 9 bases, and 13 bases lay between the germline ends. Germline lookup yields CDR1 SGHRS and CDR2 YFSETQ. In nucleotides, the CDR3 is TGCGCCAGCAGCTCTGACTACGTTGGTGAGCAGTTCTTC. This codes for CASSSDYVGEQFF.

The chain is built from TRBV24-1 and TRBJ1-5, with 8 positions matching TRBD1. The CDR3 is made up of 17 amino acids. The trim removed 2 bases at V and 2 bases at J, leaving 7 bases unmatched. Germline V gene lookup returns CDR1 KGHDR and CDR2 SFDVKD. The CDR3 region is CATSDSQSRGRNQPQHF. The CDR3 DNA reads TGTGCCACCAGTGATTCGCAATCCAGGGGGCGCAATCAGCCCCAGCATTTT.

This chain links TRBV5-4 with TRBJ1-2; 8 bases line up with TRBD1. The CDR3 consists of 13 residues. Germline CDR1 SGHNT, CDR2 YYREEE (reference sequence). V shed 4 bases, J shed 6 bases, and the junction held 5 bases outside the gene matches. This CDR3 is CASSLTGVDGYTF. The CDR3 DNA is TGTGCCAGCAGCCTGACAGGGGTGGATGGCTACACCTTC.

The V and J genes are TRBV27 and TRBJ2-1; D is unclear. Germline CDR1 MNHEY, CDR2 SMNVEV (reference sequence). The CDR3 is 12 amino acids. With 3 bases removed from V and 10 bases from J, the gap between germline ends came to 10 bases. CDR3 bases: TGTGCCAGCAGTTTTGGAGACCGCGAGCAGTTCTTC. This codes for CASSFGDREQFF.

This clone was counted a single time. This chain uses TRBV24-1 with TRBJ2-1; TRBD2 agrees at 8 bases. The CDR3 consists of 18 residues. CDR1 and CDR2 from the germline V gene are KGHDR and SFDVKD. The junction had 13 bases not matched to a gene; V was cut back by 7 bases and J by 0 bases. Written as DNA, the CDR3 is TGTGCCACCAGCGGGGGTCGAATAGCGGGATACTCCTACAATGAGCAGTTCTTC. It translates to CATSGGRIAGYSYNEQFF.

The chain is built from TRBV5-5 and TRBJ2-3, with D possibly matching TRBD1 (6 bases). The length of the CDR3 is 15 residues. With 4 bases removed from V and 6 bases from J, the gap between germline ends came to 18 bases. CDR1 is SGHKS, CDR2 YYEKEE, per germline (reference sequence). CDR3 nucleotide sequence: TGTGCCAGCAGCCCCCACGGGGACAAACCCGATACGCAGTATTTT. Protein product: CASSPHGDKPDTQYF. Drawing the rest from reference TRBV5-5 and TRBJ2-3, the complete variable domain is DAGVTQSPTHLIKTRGQQVTLRCSPISGHKSVSWYQQVLGQGPQFIFQYYEKEERGRGNFPDRFSARQFPNYSSELNVNALLLGDSALYLCASSPHGDKPDTQYFGPGTRLTVL.

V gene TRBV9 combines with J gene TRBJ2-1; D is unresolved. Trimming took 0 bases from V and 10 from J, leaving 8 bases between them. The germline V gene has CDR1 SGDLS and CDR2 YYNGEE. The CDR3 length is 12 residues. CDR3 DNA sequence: TGTGCCAGCAGCGTAGATACCGGGGAGCAGTTCTTC. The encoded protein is CASSVDTGEQFF.

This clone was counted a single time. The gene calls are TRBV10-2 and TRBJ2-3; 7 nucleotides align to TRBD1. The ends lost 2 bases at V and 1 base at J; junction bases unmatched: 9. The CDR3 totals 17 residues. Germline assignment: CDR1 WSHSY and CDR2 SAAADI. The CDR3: CASSEGASGTGTDTQYF. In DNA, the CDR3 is TGCGCCAGCAGTGAGGGGGCGTCGGGGACAGGCACAGATACGCAGTATTTT.

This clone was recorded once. CDR3 DNA sequence: TGTGCCAGCAGCTCGTACCTAGCGGGAGGAGCTGAGCAGTACTTC. Protein: CASSSYLAGGAEQYF. V and J are TRBV7-2 and TRBJ2-7; TRBD2 aligns across 11 bases. The germline V gene encodes CDR1 SGHTA and CDR2 FQGNSA. V lost 4 bases and J lost 7; bases outside the gene matches: 9. The CDR3 has 15 amino acids.

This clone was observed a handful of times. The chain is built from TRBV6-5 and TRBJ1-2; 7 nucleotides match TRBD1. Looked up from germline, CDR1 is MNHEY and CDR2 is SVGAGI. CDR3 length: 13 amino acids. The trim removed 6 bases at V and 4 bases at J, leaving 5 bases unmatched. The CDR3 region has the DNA TGTGCCAGCAGCTTCGACAGGGTCTATGGCTACACCTTC. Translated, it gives CASSFDRVYGYTF.

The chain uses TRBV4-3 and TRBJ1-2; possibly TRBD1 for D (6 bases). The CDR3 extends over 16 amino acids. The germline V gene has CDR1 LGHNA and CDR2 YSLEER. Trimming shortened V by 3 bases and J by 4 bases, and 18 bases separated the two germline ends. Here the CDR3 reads CASSHLGGAGSYGYTF. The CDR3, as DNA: TGCGCCAGCAGCCATCTCGGGGGGGCGGGTAGCTATGGCTACACCTTC.

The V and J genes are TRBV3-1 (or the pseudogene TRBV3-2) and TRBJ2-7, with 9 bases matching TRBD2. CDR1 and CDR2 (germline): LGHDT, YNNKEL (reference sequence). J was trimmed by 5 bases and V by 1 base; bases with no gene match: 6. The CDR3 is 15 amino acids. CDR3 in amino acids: CASSQVASGTNEQYF. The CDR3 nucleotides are TGTGCCAGCAGCCAAGTCGCTAGCGGGACAAACGAGCAGTACTTC.

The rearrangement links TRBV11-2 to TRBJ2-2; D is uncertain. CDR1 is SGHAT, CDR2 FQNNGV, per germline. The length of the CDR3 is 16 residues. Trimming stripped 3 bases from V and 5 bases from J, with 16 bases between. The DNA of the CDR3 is TGTGCCAGCAGCTTTGTCCTAATTAGTAGTACCGGGGAGCTGTTTTTT. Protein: CASSFVLISSTGELFF. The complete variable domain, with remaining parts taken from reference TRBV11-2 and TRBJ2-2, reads EAGVAQSPRYKIIEKRQSVAFWCNPISGHATLYWYQQILGQGPKLLIQFQNNGVVDDSQLPKDRFSAERLKGVDSTLKIQPAKLEDSAVYLCASSFVLISSTGELFFGEGSRLTVL.

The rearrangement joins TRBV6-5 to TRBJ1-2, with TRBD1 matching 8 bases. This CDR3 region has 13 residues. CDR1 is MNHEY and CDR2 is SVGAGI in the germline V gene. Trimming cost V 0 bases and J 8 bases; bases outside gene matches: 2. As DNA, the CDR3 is TGTGCCAGCAGTTACTCGACAGGGGTCGGCTACACCTTC. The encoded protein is CASSYSTGVGYTF.

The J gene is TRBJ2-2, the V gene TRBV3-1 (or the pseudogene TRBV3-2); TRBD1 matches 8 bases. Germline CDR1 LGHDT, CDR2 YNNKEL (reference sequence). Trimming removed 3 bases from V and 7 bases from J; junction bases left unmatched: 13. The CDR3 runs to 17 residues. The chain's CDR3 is CASSHHGQGTLGGELFF. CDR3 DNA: TGTGCCAGCAGCCACCACGGACAGGGAACCCTAGGCGGGGAGCTGTTTTTT.

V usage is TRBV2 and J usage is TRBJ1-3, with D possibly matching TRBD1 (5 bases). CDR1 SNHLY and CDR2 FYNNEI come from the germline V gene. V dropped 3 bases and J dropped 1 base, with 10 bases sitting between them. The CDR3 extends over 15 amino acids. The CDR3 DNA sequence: TGTGCCAGCAGTGAGGGCAGGGCGTCTGGAAACACCATATATTTT. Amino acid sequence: CASSEGRASGNTIYF.

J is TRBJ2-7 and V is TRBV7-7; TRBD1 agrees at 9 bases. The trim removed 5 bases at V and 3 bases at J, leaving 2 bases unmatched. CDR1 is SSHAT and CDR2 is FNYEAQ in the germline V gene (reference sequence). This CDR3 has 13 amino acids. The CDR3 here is CASSGGQGYEQYF. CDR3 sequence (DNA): TGTGCCAGCAGCGGGGGACAGGGCTACGAGCAGTACTTC.

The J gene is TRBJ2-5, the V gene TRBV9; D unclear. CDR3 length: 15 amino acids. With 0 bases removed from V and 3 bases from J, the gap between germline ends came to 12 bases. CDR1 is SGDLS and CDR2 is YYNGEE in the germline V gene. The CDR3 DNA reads TGTGCCAGCAGCGTAGGGCAGGTGAGAGAAGAGACCCAGTACTTC. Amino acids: CASSVGQVREETQYF.

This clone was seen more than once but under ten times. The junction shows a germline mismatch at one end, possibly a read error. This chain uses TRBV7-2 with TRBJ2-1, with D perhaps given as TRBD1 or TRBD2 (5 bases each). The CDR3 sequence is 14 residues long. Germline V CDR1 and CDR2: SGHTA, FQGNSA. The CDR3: CASRDGTSSNEQFF. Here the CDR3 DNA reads TGTGCCAGTCGCGACGGGACCTCCTCCAATGAGCAGTTCTTC.

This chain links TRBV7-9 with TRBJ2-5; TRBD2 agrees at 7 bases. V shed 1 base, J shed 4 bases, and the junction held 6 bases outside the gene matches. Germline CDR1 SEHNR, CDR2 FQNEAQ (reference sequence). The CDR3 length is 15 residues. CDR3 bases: TGTGCCAGCAGCTTAGATGGCGGGAGACGAGAGACCCAGTACTTC. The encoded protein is CASSLDGGRRETQYF.

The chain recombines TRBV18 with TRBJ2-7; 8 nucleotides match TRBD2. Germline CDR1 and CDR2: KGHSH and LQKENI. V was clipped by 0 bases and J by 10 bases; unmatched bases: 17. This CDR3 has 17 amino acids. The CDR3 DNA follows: TGTGCCAGCTCACCACCCCGGCAGACTAGCGACTCGGCCGCCCAGTACTTC. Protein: CASSPPRQTSDSAAQYF.

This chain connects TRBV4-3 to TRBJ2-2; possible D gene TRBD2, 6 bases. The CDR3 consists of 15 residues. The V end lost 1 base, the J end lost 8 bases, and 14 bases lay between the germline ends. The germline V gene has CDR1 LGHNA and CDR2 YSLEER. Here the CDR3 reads CASSQGGTTIGELFF. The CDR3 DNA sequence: TGCGCCAGCAGCCAAGGCGGGACCACTATTGGGGAGCTGTTTTTT.

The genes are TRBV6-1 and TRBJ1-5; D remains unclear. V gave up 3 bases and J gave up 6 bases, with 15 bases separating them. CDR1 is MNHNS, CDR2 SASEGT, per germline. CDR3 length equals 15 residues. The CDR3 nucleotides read TGTGCCAGCAGTGACCAAAGGGAGGTGACTCAGCCCCAGCATTTT. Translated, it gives CASSDQREVTQPQHF.

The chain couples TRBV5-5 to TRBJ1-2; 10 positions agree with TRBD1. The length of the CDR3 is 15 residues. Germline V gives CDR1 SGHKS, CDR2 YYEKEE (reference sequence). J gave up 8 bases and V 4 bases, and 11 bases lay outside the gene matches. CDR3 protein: CASSAVTGGGGGYTF. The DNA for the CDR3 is TGTGCCAGCAGCGCGGTGACAGGGGGCGGCGGAGGCTACACCTTC.

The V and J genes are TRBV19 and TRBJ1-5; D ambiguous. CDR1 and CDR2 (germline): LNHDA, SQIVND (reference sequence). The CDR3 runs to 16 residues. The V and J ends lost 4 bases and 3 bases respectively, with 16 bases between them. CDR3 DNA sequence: TGTGCCAGTAGTAAGGCGAGCTCTACTTACAATCAGCCCCAGCATTTT. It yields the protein CASSKASSTYNQPQHF.

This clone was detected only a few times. The CDR3: CASNQGMRGEQFF. The DNA of the CDR3 is TGTGCCAGCAACCAGGGTATGAGGGGTGAGCAGTTCTTC. The chain has TRBV2 and TRBJ2-1, with D possibly being TRBD1 or TRBD2 (5 bases each). Trimming took 7 bases from V and 9 from J, leaving 16 bases between them. This CDR3 is 13 amino acids long. CDR1 and CDR2 from the germline V gene are SNHLY and FYNNEI. Looking up the rest from reference TRBV2 and TRBJ2-1 gives the full variable domain: EPEVTQTPSHQVTQMGQEVILRCVPISNHLYFYWYRQILGQKVEFLVSFYNNEISEKSEIFDDQFSVERPDGSNFTLKIRSTKLEDSAMYFCASNQGMRGEQFFGPGTRLTVL.

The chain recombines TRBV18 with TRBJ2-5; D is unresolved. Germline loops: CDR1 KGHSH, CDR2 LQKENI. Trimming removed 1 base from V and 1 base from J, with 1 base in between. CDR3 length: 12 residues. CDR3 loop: CASSPRQETQYF. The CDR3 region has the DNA TGTGCCAGCTCACCACGCCAAGAGACCCAGTACTTC.

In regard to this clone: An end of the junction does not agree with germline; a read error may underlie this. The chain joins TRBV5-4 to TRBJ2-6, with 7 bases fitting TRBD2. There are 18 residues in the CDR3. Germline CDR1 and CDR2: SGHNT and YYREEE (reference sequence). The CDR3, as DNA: TGTGCCAGCAGTTTGGGAGGGACGTGGCTCTCTGGGGCCAACGTCCTGACTTTC. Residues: CASSLGGTWLSGANVLTF.

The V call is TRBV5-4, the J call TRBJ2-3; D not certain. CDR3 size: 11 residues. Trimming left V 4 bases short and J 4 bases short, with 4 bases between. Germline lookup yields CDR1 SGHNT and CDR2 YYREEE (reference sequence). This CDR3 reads CASSRSDTQYF. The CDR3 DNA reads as TGTGCCAGCAGCCGGTCAGATACGCAGTATTTT.